The 8 T cell receptor beta chains listed next were all sequenced from one sample in a study of human T cells and chemical hapten exposure. TCRdb re-called the RACE reads through MiXCR, storing one row per CDR3 protein. The data hold about 71,000 distinct CDR3 sequences, with around 9.5% observed a single time. The time point is: patch test 1, 2 weeks after DPC sensitization. Indicated treatment: therapeutic diphenylcyclopropenone sensitization with weekly scalp DPC. Material: whole blood, obtained in connection with sensitization to the hapten diphenylcyclopropenone (DPC). The receptors come from a woman between 40 and 50 years old with alopecia areata. Some clones in this sample may be carry-over from other donors' samples.

This clonotype was found many times. The chain recombines TRBV7-8 with TRBJ1-6, with D maybe TRBD1 (5 bases). CDR1 and CDR2 (germline): SGHVS, FQNEAQ. This CDR3 has 15 residues. V gave up 5 bases and J gave up 5 bases, with 13 bases separating them. This CDR3 is CASSATATNNSPLHF. The CDR3 bases are TGTGCCAGCAGCGCGACAGCTACTAATAATTCACCCCTCCACTTT.

In its sample, this clonotype was seen many times. CDR3 in DNA: TGTGCCAGCAGCCCCCCGGACAGCCTGTACACAGATACGCAGTATTTT. This encodes CASSPPDSLYTDTQYF. V usage is TRBV5-6 and J usage is TRBJ2-3, with D possibly matching TRBD1 (6 bases). Germline V gene lookup returns CDR1 SGHDT and CDR2 YYEEEE. V lost 4 bases to trimming and J lost 2 bases, with 17 bases between them. This CDR3 is 16 amino acids long.

The chain is built from TRBV15 and TRBJ1-2, with D uncertain. Looked up from germline, CDR1 is LNHNV and CDR2 is YYDKDF (reference sequence). V lost 0 bases and J lost 8, with 13 bases in between. The CDR3 is made up of 14 amino acids. CDR3 sequence (DNA): TGTGCCACCAGCAGAGATCCCGGCCAGGAGGGCTACACCTTC. Translation: CATSRDPGQEGYTF.

At least ten counts were recorded for this clonotype. The chain uses TRBV4-3 and TRBJ1-2; D not certain. Germline CDR1 LGHNA, CDR2 YSLEER. This CDR3 spans 15 amino acids. With 1 base removed from V and 3 bases from J, the gap between germline ends came to 12 bases. CDR3 DNA sequence: TGCGCCAGCAGCCAAGGTTGGCCCGTGGACTATGGCTACACCTTC. Translation gives CASSQGWPVDYGYTF.

The chain uses TRBV4-3 and TRBJ2-1; no clear D. The CDR3 spans 16 residues. CDR1 LGHNA and CDR2 YSLEER come from the germline V gene. Between the trimmed V and J ends, which lost 1 base and 3 bases, there was a span of 13 bases. The CDR3 is CASSQVWGGIYNEQFF. CDR3 DNA: TGCGCCAGCAGCCAAGTTTGGGGTGGTATCTACAATGAGCAGTTCTTC.

This clonotype was observed many times. V and J are TRBV7-9 and TRBJ1-6; D perhaps matches TRBD1 (5 bases). The germline gives CDR1 SEHNR, CDR2 FQNEAQ (reference sequence). With 5 bases removed from V and 0 bases from J, the gap between germline ends came to 14 bases. This CDR3 has 17 residues. CDR3 protein: CASSAPEGSSYNSPLHF. CDR3 DNA sequence: TGTGCCAGCAGCGCCCCCGAGGGGAGCTCCTATAATTCACCCCTCCACTTT.

This clonotype occurred many times. The chain links TRBV6-6 to TRBJ2-3, with D possibly being TRBD1 (6 bases). The length of the CDR3 is 11 residues. The ends were cut back, 8 bases at V and 13 bases at J, with 16 bases in the middle. Germline V gene sequence: CDR1 MNHNY, CDR2 SVGAGI (reference sequence). CDR3 coding DNA: TGTGCCAGCGGGTCGGGGTCAGGGGAGTATTTT. This encodes CASGSGSGEYF.

The rearrangement uses TRBV29-1 and TRBJ1-2; D remains unclear. CDR1 SQVTM and CDR2 ANQGSEA come from the germline V gene. Trimming removed 3 bases from V and 6 bases from J, with 8 bases in between. CDR3 length: 11 amino acids. The CDR3 DNA reads TGCAGCGTTGATGCACGGAATGGCTACACCTTC. Amino acid sequence: CSVDARNGYTF.